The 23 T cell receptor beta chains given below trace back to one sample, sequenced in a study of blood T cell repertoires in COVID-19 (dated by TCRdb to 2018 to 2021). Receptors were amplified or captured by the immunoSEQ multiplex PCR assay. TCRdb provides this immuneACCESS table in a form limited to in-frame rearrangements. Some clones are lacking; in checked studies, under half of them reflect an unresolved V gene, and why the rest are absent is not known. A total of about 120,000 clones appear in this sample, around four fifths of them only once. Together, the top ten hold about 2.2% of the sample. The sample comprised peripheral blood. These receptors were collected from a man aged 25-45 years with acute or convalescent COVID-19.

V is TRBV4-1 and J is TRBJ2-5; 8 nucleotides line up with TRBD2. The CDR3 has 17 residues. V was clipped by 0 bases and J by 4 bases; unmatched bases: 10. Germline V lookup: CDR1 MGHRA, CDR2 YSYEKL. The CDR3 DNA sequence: TGCGCCAGCAGCCAAGAACCCCTGCGGGAGGTCGGAGAGACCCAGTACTTC. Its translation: CASSQEPLREVGETQYF.

The CDR3: CASSPIGGNNQPQHF. CDR3 bases: TGTGCCAGCAGTCCCATCGGGGGAAACAATCAGCCCCAGCATTTT. The gene calls are TRBV6-5 and TRBJ1-5, with D tentatively TRBD1 (5 bases). The CDR3 covers 15 residues. Germline V lookup: CDR1 MNHEY, CDR2 SVGAGI. Trimming shortened V by 5 bases and J by 3 bases, and 14 bases separated the two germline ends.

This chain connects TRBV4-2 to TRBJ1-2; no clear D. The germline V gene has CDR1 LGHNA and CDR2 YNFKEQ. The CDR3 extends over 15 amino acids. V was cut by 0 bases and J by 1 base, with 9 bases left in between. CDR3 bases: TGTGCCAGCAGCCAAGAGGCAGGACTTAACTATGGCTACACCTTC. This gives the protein CASSQEAGLNYGYTF.

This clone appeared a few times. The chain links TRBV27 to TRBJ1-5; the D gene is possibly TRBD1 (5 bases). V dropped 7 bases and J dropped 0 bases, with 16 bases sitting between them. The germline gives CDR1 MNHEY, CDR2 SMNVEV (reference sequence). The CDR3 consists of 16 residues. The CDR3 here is CASKVWGGNSNQPQHF. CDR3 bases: TGTGCCAGCAAAGTTTGGGGGGGAAATAGCAATCAGCCCCAGCATTTT.

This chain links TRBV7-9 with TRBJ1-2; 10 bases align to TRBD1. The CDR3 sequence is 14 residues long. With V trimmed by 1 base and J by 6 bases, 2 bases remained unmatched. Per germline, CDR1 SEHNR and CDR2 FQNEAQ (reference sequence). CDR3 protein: CASSLGTGGDGYTF. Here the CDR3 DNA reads TGTGCCAGCAGCTTAGGGACAGGGGGAGATGGCTACACCTTC.

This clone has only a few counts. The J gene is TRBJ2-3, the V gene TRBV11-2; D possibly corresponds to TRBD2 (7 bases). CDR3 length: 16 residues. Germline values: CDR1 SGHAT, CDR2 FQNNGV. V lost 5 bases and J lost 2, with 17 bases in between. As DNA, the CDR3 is TGTGCCAGCAGCCCTAGGACTAGGGGGAACACAGATACGCAGTATTTT. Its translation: CASSPRTRGNTDTQYF.

The CDR3 DNA reads as TGTGCCAGCAGCTCACCACCACAGGGACGAACCTACAATGAGCAGTTCTTC. It encodes CASSSPPQGRTYNEQFF. J is TRBJ2-1 and V is TRBV7-9; D may be TRBD1 (6 bases). Trimming took off 4 bases at V and 2 bases at J, with 18 bases between the two ends. CDR1 SEHNR and CDR2 FQNEAQ come from the germline V gene (reference sequence). CDR3 size: 17 residues.

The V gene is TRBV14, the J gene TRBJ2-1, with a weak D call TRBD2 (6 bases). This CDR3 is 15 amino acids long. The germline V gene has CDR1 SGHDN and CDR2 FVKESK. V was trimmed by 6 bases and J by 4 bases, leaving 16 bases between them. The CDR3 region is CASSLGGIGYNEQFF. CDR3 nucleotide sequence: TGTGCCAGCAGTCTGGGCGGGATCGGGTACAATGAGCAGTTCTTC.

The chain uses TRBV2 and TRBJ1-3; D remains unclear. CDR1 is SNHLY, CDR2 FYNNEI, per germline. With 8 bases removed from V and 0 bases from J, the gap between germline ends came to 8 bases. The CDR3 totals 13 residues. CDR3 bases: TGTGCCAGCTTCGTATACTCTGGAAACACCATATATTTT. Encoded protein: CASFVYSGNTIYF.

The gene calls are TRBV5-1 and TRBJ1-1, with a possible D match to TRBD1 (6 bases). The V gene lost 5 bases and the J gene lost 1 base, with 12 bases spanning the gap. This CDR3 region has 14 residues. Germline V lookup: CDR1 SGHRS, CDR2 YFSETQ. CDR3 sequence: CASRDGTQNTEAFF. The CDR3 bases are TGCGCCAGCAGAGACGGGACACAGAACACTGAAGCTTTCTTT.

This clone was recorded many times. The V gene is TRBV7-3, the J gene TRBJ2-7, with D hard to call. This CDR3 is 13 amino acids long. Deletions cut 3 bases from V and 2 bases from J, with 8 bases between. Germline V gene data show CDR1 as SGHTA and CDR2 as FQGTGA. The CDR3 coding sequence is TGTGCCAGCAGCTTCGGTGCTACCTACGAGCAGTACTTC. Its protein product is CASSFGATYEQYF.

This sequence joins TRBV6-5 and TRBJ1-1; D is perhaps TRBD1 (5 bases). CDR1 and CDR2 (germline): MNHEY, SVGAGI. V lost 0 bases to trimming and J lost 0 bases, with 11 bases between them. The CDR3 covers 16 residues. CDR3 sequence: CASSYSGGFMNTEAFF. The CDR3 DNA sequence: TGTGCCAGCAGTTACTCGGGGGGGTTCATGAACACTGAAGCTTTCTTT.

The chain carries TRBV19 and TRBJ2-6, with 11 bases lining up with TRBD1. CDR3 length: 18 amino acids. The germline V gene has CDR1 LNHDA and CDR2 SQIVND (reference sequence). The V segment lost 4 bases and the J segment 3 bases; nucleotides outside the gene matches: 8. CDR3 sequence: CASSTNPDRGHGANVLTF. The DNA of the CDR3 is TGTGCCAGTAGTACCAACCCGGACAGGGGGCATGGGGCCAACGTCCTGACTTTC.

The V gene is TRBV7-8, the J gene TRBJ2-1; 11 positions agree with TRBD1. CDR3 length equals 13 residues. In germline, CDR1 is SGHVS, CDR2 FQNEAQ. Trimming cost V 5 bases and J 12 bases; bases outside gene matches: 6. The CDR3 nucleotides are TGTGCCAGCAGCGCCGGGACAGGGGGTGCGCAGTTCTTC. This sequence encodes CASSAGTGGAQFF. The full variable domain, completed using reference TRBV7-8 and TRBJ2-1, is GAGVSQSPRYKVAKRGQDVALRCDPISGHVSLFWYQQALGQGPEFLTYFQNEAQLDKSGLPSDRFFAERPEGSVSTLKIQRTQQEDSAVYLCASSAGTGGAQFFGPGTRLTVL.

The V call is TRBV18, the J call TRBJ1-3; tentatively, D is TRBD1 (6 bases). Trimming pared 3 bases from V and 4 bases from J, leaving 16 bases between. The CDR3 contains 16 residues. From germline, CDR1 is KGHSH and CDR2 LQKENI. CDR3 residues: CASSPSPPGTGNTIYF. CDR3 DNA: TGTGCCAGCTCACCCTCACCCCCAGGGACAGGAAACACCATATATTTT.

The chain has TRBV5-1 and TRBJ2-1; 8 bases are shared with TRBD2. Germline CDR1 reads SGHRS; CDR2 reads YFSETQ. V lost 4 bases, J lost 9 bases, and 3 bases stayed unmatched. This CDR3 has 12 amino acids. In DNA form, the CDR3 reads TGCGCCAGCAGCCTGGGACTAGGTGAGCAGTTCTTC. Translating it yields CASSLGLGEQFF.

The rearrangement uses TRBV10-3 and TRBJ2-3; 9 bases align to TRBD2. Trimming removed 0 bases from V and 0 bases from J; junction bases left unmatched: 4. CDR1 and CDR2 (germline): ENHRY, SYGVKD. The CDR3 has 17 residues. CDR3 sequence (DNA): TGTGCCATCAGTGAGTCGATTGCGGGAGGGAGCACAGATACGCAGTATTTT. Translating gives CAISESIAGGSTDTQYF.

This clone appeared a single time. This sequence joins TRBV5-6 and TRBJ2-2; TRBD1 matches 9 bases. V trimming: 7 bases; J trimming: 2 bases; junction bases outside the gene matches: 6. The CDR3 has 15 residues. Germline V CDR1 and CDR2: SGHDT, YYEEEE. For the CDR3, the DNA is TGTGCCAGCGACAGGGGGGGATTTAACACCGGGGAGCTGTTTTTT. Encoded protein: CASDRGGFNTGELFF.

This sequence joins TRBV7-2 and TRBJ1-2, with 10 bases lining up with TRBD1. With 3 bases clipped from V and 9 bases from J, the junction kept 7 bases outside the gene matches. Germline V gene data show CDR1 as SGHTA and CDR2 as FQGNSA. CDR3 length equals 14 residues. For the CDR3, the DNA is TGTGCCAGCAGCTTTACCGGGACAGGGGCTAGCTACACCTTC. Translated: CASSFTGTGASYTF.

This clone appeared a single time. The CDR3 nucleotides read TGTGCCTGGCGGGGATCTCAAGAGACCCAGTACTTC. Protein sequence: CAWRGSQETQYF. The rearrangement links TRBV30 to TRBJ2-5; D may be TRBD2 (5 bases). CDR3 length: 12 amino acids. Germline V gene sequence: CDR1 GTSNPN, CDR2 SVGIG (reference sequence). Trimming stripped 5 bases from V and 2 bases from J, with 9 bases between. The whole variable domain, filled in from reference TRBV30 and TRBJ2-5, reads SQTIHQWPATLVQPVGSPLSLECTVEGTSNPNLYWYRQAAGRGLQLLFYSVGIGQISSEVPQNLSASRPQDRQFILSSKKLLLSDSGFYLCAWRGSQETQYFGPGTRLLVL.

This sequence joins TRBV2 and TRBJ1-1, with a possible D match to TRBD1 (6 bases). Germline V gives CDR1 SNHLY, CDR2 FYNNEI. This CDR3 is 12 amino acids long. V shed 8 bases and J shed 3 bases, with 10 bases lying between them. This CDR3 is CASETGDTEAFF. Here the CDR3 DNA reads TGTGCCAGCGAGACAGGAGACACTGAAGCTTTCTTT.

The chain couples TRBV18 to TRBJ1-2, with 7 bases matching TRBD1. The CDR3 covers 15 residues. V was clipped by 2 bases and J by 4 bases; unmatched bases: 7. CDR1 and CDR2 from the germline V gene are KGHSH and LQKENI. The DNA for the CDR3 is TGTGCCAGCTCACCAATTACAGGGGTCCGCTATGGCTACACCTTC. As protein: CASSPITGVRYGYTF.

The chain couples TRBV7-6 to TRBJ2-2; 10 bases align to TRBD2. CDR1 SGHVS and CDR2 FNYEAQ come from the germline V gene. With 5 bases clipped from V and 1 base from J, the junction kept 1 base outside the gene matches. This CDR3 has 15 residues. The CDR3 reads CASSGLAVNTGELFF. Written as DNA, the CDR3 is TGTGCCAGCAGCGGACTAGCGGTGAACACCGGGGAGCTGTTTTTT.